The 2 T cell receptor beta chains in this list originate from one sample, sequenced in a study of graft-versus-host responses after intestinal transplantation. The method was immunoSEQ multiplex PCR; TCRdb's version includes in-frame clones alone and lacks a portion of them. The repertoire includes roughly 110,000 clones, roughly nine tenths of them detected once, and approximately 0.22% sits in the top ten. For these TCRs, the target antigens are not known. The source material was unstimulated CD4+ T cells sorted from spleen or lymph node cells, sampled before transplant. These receptors originate from a human donor who was the organ donor for an intestinal transplant.

This chain uses TRBV28 with TRBJ1-2; D call uncertain. The germline CDR1 and CDR2 sequences are MDHEN and SYDVKM. The CDR3 is 13 amino acids. V gave up 3 bases and J gave up 8 bases, with 13 bases separating them. The chain's CDR3 is CASSLIRVGGYTF. CDR3 nucleotide sequence: TGTGCCAGCAGTTTGATTCGGGTGGGGGGCTACACCTTC.

This clone was detected a few times. The rearrangement joins TRBV19 to TRBJ2-1; 10 positions match TRBD2. CDR3 size: 16 residues. Germline V gene lookup returns CDR1 LNHDA and CDR2 SQIVND (reference sequence). Trimming at V came to 3 bases and at J to 5 bases, leaving 7 bases not matched to a gene. The CDR3 sequence is CASSIALAGVNNEQFF. The CDR3 DNA is TGTGCCAGTAGTATCGCGCTAGCGGGAGTGAACAATGAGCAGTTCTTC.